The clone carrying this T cell receptor beta chain was seen only a few times. The antigen is unknown. Sequencing relied on a cDNA template that was reverse transcribed from extracted RNA. Clones were sequenced by immunoSEQ multiplex PCR, and TCRdb holds only the in-frame ones, with some missing. This table holds 150,000 to 200,000 clones, 55% found once. This sample is drawn from a study of CD8+ T cells in alopecia areata. Study-wide results and limits: Among the cells sequenced in scalp samples are also the resident alphabeta T cells of normal skin. TCRs were shared less clearly across patients than in mice, possibly for HLA-related reasons. Researchers report lesional scalp, most notably alopecia totalis/universalis, outstripped normal scalp in clonality.

V lost 3 bases and J lost 0, with 11 bases in between. Germline V gives CDR1 SQVTM, CDR2 ANQGSEA. CDR3 size: 14 residues. Researchers picked out CD4+ and CD8+ T cells from PBMCs by sorting. Material: CD4+ T cells sorted from blood. The TCR sequence derives from a human donor in good health. The rearrangement joins TRBV29-1 to TRBJ1-1; D is ambiguous. This CDR3 reads CSVEAELVNTEAFF. Written as DNA, the CDR3 is TGCAGCGTTGAGGCAGAGCTTGTGAACACTGAAGCTTTCTTT.